This T cell receptor (beta chain) appears in the sequencing data of a study of T cell clones after liver transplantation. For the study at large: Subjects received no induction therapy and standard immunosuppression until randomization at 12-24 months post-transplant. Study-level findings and limits: Graft donor-reactive T cells may have migrated into the graft rather than being deleted.

Trimming took 7 bases from V and 3 from J, leaving 21 bases between them. The germline CDR1 and CDR2 sequences are PRHDT and FYEKMQ (reference sequence). The CDR3 runs 16 residues. The repertoire was sequenced with immunoSEQ multiplex PCR; TCRdb's copy has only in-frame clones and lacks some. Altogether about 74,000 clones are present, about four fifths being singletons, with the ten largest covering about 0.64%. With regard to this clone: Its target is not known.

The gene calls are TRBV13 and TRBJ1-1; perhaps TRBD1 as D (6 bases). The material was CD4+ T cells from blood, obtained before liver transplant. This receptor was taken from a human donor who received a liver transplant. CDR3 nucleotide sequence: TGTGCCAGCACCCTAAAAGGGGGGACCGGTCACACTGAAGCTTTCTTT. This encodes CASTLKGGTGHTEAFF.